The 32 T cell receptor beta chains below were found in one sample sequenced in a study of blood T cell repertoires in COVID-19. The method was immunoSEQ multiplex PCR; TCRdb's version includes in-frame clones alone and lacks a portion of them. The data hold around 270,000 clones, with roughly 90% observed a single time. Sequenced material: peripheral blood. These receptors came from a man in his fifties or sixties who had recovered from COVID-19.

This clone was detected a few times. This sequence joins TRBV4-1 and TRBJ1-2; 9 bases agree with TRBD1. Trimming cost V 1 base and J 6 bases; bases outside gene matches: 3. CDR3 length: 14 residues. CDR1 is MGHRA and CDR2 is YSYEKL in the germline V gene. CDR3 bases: TGCGCCAGCAGCCAAGGACAGGGGGTGGATGGCTACACCTTC. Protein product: CASSQGQGVDGYTF.

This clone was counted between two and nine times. CDR3 nucleotides: TGTGCCAGCAGTCCCCGAGGGACTAGAACCTCAGATACGCAGTATTTT. Translated: CASSPRGTRTSDTQYF. The genes are TRBV6-2 or TRBV6-3 and TRBJ2-3, with 8 bases aligning to TRBD2. There are 16 residues in the CDR3. Germline V gives CDR1 MNHEY, CDR2 SVGEGT. J lost 4 bases, V lost 5 bases, and 11 bases had no gene match.

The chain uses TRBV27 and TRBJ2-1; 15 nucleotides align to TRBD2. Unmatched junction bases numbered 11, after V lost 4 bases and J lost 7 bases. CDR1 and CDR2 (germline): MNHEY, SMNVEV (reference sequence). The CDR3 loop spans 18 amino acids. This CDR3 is CASSSIGTSGGPGNEQFF. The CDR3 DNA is TGTGCCAGCAGTTCCATCGGGACTAGCGGGGGGCCGGGAAATGAGCAGTTCTTC.

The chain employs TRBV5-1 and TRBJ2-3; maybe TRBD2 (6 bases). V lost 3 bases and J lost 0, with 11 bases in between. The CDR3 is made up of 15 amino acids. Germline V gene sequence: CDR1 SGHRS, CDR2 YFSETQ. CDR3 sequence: CASSYTGVSTDTQYF. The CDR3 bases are TGCGCCAGCAGCTATACGGGGGTCAGCACAGATACGCAGTATTTT.

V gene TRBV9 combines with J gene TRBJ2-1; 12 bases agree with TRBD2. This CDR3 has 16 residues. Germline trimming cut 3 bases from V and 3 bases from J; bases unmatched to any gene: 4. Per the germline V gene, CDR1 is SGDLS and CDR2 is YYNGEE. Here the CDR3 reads CASSARTSGDYNEQFF. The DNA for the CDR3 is TGTGCCAGCAGCGCCCGGACTAGCGGGGACTACAATGAGCAGTTCTTC.

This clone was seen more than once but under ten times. Here the CDR3 DNA reads TGTGCCAGCAGCGTAGCTTTCGGGGGCGAGCAGTACTTC. Translating gives CASSVAFGGEQYF. V usage is TRBV9 and J usage is TRBJ2-7; TRBD2 might be the D (6 bases). Trimming pared 0 bases from V and 6 bases from J, leaving 10 bases between. The germline V gene encodes CDR1 SGDLS and CDR2 YYNGEE. CDR3 length: 13 amino acids. The whole variable domain, filled in from reference TRBV9 and TRBJ2-7, reads DSGVTQTPKHLITATGQRVTLRCSPRSGDLSVYWYQQSLDQGLQFLIQYYNGEERAKGNILERFSAQQFPDLHSELNLSSLELGDSALYFCASSVAFGGEQYFGPGTRLTVT.

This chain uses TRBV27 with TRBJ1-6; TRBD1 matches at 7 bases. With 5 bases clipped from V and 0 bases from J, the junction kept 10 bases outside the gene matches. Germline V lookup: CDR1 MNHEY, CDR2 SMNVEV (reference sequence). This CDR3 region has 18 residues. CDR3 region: CASSPRGAVSSYNSPLHF. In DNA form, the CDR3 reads TGTGCCAGCAGTCCCAGGGGGGCCGTAAGCTCCTATAATTCACCCCTCCACTTT.

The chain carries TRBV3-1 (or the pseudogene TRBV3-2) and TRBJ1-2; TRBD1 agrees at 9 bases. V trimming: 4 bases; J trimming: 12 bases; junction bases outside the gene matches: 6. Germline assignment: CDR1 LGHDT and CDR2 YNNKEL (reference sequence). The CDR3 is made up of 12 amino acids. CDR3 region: CASSLRDRDNTF. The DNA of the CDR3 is TGTGCCAGCAGCCTCCGGGACAGGGACAACACCTTC.

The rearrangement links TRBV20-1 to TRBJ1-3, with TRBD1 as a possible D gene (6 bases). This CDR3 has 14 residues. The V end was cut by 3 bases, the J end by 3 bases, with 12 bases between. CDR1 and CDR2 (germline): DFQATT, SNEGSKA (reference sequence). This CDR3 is CSASRGGNGNTIYF. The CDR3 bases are TGCAGTGCTAGTAGAGGGGGTAATGGAAACACCATATATTTT.

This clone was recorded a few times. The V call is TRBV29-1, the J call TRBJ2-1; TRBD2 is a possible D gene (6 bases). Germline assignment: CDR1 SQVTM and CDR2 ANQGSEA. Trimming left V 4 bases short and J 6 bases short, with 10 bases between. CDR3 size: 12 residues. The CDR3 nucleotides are TGCAGCGTTGGGAGGGCCCCCAATGAGCAGTTCTTC. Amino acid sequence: CSVGRAPNEQFF.

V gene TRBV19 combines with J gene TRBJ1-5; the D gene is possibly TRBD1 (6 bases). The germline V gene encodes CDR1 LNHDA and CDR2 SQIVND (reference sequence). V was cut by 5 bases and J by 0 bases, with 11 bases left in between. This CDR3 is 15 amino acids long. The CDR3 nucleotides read TGTGCCAGTAGTCCGTTGGACAGTAGCAATCAGCCCCAGCATTTT. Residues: CASSPLDSSNQPQHF.

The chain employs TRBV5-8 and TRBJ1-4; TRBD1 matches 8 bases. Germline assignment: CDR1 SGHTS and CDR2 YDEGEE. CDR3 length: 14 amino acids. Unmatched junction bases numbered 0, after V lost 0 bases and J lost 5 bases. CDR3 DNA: TGTGCCAGCAGCTTGGACAGGGGGAATGAAAAACTGTTTTTT. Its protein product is CASSLDRGNEKLFF.

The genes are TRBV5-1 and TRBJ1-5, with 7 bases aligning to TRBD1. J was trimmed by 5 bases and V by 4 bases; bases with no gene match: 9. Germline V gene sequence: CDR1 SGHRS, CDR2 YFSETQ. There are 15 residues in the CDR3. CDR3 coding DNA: TGCGCCAGCAGCGCTACGGGAGGGGGCGATCAGCCCCAGCATTTT. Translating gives CASSATGGGDQPQHF.

The CDR3 DNA reads TGTGCCAGCAGCGAGCCAGCGGGGGGGAGGGAGACCCAGTACTTC. Its translation: CASSEPAGGRETQYF. The chain couples TRBV9 to TRBJ2-5; 10 nucleotides line up with TRBD2. The CDR3 consists of 15 residues. Trimming took 3 bases from V and 5 from J; bases not matched to a gene: 7. In germline, CDR1 is SGDLS, CDR2 YYNGEE.

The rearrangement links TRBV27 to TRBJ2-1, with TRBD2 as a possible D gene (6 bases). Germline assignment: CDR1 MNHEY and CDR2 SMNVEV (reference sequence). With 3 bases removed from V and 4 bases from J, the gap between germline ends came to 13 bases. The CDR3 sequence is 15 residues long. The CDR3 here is CASSFSPTRYNEQFF. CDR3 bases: TGTGCCAGCAGTTTTTCCCCGACTAGGTACAATGAGCAGTTCTTC.

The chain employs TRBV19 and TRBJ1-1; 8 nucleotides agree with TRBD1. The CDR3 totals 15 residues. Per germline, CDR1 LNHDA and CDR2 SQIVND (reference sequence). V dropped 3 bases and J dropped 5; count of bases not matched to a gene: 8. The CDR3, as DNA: TGTGCCAGTAGTATCTGGACAGGGCTGGCGACTGAAGCTTTCTTT. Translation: CASSIWTGLATEAFF.

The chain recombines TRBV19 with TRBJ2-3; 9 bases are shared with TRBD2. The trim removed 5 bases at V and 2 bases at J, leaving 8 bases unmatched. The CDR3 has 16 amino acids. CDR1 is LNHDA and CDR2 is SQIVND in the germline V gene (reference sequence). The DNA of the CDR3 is TGTGCCAGTAGTGTATATAGCGGGGGCGTCACAGATACGCAGTATTTT. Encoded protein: CASSVYSGGVTDTQYF.

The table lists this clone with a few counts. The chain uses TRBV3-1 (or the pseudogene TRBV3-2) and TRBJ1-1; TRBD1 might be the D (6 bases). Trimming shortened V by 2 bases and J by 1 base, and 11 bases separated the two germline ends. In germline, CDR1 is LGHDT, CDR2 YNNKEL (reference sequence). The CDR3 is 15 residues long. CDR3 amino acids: CASSQPYRENTEAFF. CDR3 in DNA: TGTGCCAGCAGCCAACCTTACAGGGAGAACACTGAAGCTTTCTTT.

CDR3 nucleotides: TGTGCCACCAGGCGACGGGACAGCCATAGCTACACCTTC. Protein sequence: CATRRRDSHSYTF. This chain links TRBV15 with TRBJ1-2; 7 nucleotides line up with TRBD1. Germline V gives CDR1 LNHNV, CDR2 YYDKDF (reference sequence). This CDR3 comprises 13 residues. Trimming cost V 6 bases and J 9 bases; bases outside gene matches: 10.

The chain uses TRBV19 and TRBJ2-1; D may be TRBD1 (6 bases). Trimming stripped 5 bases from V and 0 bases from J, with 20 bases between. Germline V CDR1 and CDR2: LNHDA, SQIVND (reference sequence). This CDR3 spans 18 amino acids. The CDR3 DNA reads TGTGCCAGTAGTTTGTTCGGACAGACCTATAGCTCCTACAATGAGCAGTTCTTC. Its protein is CASSLFGQTYSSYNEQFF.

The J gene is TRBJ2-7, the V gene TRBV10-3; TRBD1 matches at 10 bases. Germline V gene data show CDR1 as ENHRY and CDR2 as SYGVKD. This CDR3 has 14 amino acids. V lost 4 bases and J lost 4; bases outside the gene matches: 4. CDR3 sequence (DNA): TGTGCCATCAGTGGGACAGGGGGAGCTTACGAGCAGTACTTC. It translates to CAISGTGGAYEQYF.

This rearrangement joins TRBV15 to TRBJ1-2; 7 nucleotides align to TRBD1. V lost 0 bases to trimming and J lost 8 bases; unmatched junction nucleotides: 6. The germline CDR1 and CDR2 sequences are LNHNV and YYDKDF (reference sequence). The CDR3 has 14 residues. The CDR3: CATSREGGAGGYTF. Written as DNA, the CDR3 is TGTGCCACCAGCAGAGAAGGGGGCGCAGGGGGCTACACCTTC.

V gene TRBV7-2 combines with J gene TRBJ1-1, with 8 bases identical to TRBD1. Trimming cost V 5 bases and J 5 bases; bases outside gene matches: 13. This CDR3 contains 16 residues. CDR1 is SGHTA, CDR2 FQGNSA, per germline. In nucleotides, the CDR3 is TGTGCCAGCAGCACTAGGACAGGGAGGGTGTGGACTGAAGCTTTCTTT. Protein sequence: CASSTRTGRVWTEAFF.

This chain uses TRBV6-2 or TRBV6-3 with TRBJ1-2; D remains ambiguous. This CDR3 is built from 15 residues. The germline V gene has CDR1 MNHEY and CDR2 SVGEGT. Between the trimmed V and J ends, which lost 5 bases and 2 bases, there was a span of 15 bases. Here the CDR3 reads CASSDLGGRNYGYTF. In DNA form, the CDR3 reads TGTGCCAGCAGTGATCTCGGAGGGAGGAACTATGGCTACACCTTC.

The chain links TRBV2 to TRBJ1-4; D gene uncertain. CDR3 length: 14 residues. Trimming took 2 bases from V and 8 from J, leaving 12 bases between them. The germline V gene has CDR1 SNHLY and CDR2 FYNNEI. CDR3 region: CASSEMMAREKLFF. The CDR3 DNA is TGTGCCAGCAGTGAAATGATGGCTAGAGAAAAACTGTTTTTT. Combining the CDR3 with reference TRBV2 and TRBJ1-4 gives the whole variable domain EPEVTQTPSHQVTQMGQEVILRCVPISNHLYFYWYRQILGQKVEFLVSFYNNEISEKSEIFDDQFSVERPDGSNFTLKIRSTKLEDSAMYFCASSEMMAREKLFFGSGTQLSVL.

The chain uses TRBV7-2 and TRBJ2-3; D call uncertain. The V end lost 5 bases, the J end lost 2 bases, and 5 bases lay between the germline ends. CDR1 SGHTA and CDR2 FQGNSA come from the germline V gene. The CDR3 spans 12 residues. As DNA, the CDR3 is TGTGCCAGCAGCCCGTACACAGATACGCAGTATTTT. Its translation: CASSPYTDTQYF.

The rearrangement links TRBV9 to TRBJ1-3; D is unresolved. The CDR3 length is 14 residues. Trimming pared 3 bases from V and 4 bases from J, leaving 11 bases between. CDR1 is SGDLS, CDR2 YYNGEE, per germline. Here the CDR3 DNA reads TGTGCCAGCAGCGGCTTCCCGGGAGGAAACACCATATATTTT. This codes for CASSGFPGGNTIYF.

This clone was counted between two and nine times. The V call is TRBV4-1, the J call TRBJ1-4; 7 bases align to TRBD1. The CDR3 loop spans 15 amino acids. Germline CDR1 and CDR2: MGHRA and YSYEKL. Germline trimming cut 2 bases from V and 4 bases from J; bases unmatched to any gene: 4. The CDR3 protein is CASSQPGTVNEKLFF. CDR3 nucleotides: TGCGCCAGCAGCCAACCCGGGACAGTTAATGAAAAACTGTTTTTT.

The CDR3 region is CASSLALRQGRQETQYF. CDR3 nucleotides: TGTGCCAGCAGCTTAGCGCTCCGACAGGGGCGCCAAGAGACCCAGTACTTC. The chain combines TRBV7-9 with TRBJ2-5; 8 nucleotides agree with TRBD1. Germline V gene data show CDR1 as SEHNR and CDR2 as FQNEAQ (reference sequence). J was trimmed by 1 base and V by 0 bases; bases with no gene match: 7. This CDR3 contains 17 residues.

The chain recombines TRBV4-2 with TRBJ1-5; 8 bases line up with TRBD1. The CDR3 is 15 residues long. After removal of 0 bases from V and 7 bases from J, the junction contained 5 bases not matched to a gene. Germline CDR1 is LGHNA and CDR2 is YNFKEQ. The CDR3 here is CASSQEDREGQPQHF. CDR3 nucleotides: TGTGCCAGCAGCCAAGAGGACAGGGAGGGCCAGCCCCAGCATTTT.

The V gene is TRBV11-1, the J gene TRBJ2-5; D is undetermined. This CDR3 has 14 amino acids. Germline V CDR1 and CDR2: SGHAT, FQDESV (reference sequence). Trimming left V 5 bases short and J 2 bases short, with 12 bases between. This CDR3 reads CASSPEQPQETQYF. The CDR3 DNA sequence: TGTGCCAGCAGCCCCGAACAACCGCAAGAGACCCAGTACTTC.

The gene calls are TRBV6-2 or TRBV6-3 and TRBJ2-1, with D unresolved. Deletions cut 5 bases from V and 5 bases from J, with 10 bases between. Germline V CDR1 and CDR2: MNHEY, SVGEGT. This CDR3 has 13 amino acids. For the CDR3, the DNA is TGTGCCAGCAGTCTAACCAGGAACAATGAGCAGTTCTTC. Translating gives CASSLTRNNEQFF.